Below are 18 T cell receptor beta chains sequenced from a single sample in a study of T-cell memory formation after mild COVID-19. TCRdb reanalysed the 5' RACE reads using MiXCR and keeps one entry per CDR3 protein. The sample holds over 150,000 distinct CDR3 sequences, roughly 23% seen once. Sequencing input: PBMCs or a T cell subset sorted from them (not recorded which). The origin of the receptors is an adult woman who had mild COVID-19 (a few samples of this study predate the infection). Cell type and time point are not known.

CDR3 in amino acids: CATSDLRDTQYF. CDR3 sequence (DNA): TGTGCCACCAGTGATTTAAGAGATACGCAGTATTTT. This chain links TRBV24-1 with TRBJ2-3; no reliable D call. Germline values: CDR1 KGHDR, CDR2 SFDVKD. The CDR3 loop spans 12 amino acids. V was cut by 1 base and J by 5 bases, with 3 bases left in between.

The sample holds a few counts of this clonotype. The CDR3 spells CATSDLPPGSTGELFF. For the CDR3, the DNA is TGTGCCACCAGTGATTTGCCTCCAGGGTCCACCGGGGAGCTGTTTTTT. The chain carries TRBV24-1 and TRBJ2-2, with D tentatively TRBD1 (5 bases). Germline V gene lookup returns CDR1 KGHDR and CDR2 SFDVKD. The ends were cut back, 0 bases at V and 4 bases at J, with 11 bases in the middle. This CDR3 comprises 16 residues.

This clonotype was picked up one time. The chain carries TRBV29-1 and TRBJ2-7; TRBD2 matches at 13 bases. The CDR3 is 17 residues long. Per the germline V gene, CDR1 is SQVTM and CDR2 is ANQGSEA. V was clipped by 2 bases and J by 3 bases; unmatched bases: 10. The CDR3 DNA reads TGCAGCGTTGAATTGGGTGGGACTAGCGGGAAATACTACGAGCAGTACTTC. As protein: CSVELGGTSGKYYEQYF.

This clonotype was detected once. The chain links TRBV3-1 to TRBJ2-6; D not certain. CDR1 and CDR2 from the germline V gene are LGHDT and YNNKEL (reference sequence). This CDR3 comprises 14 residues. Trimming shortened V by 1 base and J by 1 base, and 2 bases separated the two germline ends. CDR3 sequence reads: CASSQASGANVLTF. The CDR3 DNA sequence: TGTGCCAGCAGCCAAGCTTCTGGGGCCAACGTCCTGACTTTC. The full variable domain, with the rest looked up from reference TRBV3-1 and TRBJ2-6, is DTAVSQTPKYLVTQMGNDKSIKCEQNLGHDTMYWYKQDSKKFLKIMFSYNNKELIINETVPNRFSPKSPDKAHLNLHINSLELGDSAVYFCASSQASGANVLTFGAGSRLTVL.

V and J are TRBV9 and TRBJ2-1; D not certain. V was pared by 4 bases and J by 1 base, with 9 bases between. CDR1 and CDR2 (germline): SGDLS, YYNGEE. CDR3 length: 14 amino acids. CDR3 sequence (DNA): TGTGCCAGCAGCTCAACAGCTTCCTACAATGAGCAGTTCTTC. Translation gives CASSSTASYNEQFF.

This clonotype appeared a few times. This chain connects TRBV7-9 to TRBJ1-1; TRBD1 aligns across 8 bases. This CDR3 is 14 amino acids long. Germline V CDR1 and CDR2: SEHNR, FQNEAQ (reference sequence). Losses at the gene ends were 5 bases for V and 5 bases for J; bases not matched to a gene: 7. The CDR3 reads CASSHGQGWTEAFF. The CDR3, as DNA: TGTGCCAGCAGCCATGGACAGGGATGGACTGAAGCTTTCTTT.

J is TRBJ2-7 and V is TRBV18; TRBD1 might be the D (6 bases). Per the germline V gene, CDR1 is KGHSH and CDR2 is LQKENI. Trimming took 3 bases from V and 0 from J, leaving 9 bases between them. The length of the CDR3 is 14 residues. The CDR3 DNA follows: TGTGCCAGCTCACCTTCGGACAGCTCCTACGAGCAGTACTTC. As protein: CASSPSDSSYEQYF. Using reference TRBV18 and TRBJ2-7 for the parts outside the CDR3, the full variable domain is NAGVMQNPRHLVRRRGQEARLRCSPMKGHSHVYWYRQLPEEGLKFMVYLQKENIIDESGMPKERFSAEFPKEGPSILRIQQVVRGDSAAYFCASSPSDSSYEQYFGPGTRLTVT.

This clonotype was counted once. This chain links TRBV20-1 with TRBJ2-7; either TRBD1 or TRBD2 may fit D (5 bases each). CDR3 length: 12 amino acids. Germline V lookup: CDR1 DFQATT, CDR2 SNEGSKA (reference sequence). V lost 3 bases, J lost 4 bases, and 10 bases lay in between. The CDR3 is CSASFGGYEQYF. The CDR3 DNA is TGCAGTGCTAGCTTTGGGGGATACGAGCAGTACTTC.

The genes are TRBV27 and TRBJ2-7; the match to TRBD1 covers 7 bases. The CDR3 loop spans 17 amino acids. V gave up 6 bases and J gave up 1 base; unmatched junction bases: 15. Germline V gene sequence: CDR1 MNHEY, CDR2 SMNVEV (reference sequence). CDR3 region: CASSRPRDRGPSYEQYF. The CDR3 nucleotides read TGTGCCAGCAGCCGGCCCCGGGACAGAGGACCTTCCTACGAGCAGTACTTC.

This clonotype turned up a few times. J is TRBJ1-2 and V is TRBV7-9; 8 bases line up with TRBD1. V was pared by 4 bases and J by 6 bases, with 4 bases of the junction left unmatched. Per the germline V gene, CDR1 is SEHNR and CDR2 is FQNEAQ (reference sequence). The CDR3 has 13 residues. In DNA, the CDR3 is TGTGCCAGCAGCTACGGACAGGGTGATGGCTACACCTTC. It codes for CASSYGQGDGYTF. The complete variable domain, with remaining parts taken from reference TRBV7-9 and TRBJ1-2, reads DTGVSQNPRHKITKRGQNVTFRCDPISEHNRLYWYRQTLGQGPEFLTYFQNEAQLEKSRLLSDRFSAERPKGSFSTLEIQRTEQGDSAMYLCASSYGQGDGYTFGSGTRLTVV.

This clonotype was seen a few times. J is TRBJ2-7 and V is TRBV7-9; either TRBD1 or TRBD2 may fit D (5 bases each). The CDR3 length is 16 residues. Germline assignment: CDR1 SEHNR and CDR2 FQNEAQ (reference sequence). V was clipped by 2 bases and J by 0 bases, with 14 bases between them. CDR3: CASSLSTGAYSYEQYF. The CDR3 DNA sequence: TGTGCCAGCAGCTTATCTACCGGGGCCTACTCCTACGAGCAGTACTTC.

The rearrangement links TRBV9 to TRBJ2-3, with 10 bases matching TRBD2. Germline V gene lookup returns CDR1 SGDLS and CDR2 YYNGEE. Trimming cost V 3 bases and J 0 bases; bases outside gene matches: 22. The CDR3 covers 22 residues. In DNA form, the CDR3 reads TGTGCCAGCAGCGCGAGCCGCGGAATCCTAGCGGGAGCTTCACATAGCACAGATACGCAGTATTTT. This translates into CASSASRGILAGASHSTDTQYF. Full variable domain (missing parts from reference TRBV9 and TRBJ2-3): DSGVTQTPKHLITATGQRVTLRCSPRSGDLSVYWYQQSLDQGLQFLIQYYNGEERAKGNILERFSAQQFPDLHSELNLSSLELGDSALYFCASSASRGILAGASHSTDTQYFGPGTRLTVL.

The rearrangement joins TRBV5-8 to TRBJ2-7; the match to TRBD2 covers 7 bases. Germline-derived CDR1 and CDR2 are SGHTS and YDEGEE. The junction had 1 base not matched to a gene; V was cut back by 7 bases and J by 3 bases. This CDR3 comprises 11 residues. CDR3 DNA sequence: TGTGCCAGCCTAGCGGACTACGAGCAGTACTTC. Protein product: CASLADYEQYF.

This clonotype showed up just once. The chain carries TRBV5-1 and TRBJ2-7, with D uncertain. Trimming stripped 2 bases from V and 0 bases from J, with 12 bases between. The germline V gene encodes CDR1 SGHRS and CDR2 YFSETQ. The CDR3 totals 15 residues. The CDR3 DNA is TGCGCCAGCAGCTTTGCCCCGCGAGACTCCTACGAGCAGTACTTC. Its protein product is CASSFAPRDSYEQYF.

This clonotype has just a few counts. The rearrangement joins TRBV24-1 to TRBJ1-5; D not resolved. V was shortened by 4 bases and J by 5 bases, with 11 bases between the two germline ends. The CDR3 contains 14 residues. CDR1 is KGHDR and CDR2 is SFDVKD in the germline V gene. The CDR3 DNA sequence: TGTGCCACCAGTGAAACAGCGTATCATCAGCCCCAGCATTTT. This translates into CATSETAYHQPQHF.

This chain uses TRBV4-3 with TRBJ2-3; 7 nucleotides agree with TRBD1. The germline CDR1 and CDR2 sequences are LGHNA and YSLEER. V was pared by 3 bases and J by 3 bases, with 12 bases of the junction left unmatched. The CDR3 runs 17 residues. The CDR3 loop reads CASSHNQAGTDTDTQYF. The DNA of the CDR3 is TGCGCCAGCAGCCATAACCAGGCCGGGACAGATACAGATACGCAGTATTTT.

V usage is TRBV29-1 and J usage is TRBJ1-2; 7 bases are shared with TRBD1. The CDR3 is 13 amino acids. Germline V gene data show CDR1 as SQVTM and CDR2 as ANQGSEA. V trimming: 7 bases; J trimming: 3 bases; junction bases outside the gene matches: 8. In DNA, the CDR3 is TGCAGCGGCTTATACAGGGGTGACTATGGCTACACCTTC. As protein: CSGLYRGDYGYTF.

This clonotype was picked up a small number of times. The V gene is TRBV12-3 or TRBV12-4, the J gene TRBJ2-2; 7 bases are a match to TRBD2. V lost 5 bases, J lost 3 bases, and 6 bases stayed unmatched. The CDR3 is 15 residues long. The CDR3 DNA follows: TGTGCCAGCAGTCCCCCGGGACTACACACCGGGGAGCTGTTTTTT. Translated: CASSPPGLHTGELFF.